This TCR beta chain originates from a study of blood T cell repertoires in COVID-19. For the study at large: Samples representing acute and convalescent COVID-19 were sourced from the United States, Italy and Spain.

The participants were between roughly 18 and 89 years old and came from roughly 24 US areas. The V gene end was trimmed by 0 bases and the J gene end by 7 bases; junction bases not matched to a gene: 3. The CDR3 has 13 residues. Germline CDR1 LGHDT, CDR2 YNNKEL (reference sequence). Authors' data handling: Amplification from reference gene primers served as the basis for estimated nucleated cell counts. Libraries were prepared by immunoSEQ multiplex PCR; TCRdb keeps only in-frame clonotypes and omits some of them. V, J and clone size derive from that table, while D and trimming were established from the DNA sequence. This sample has approximately 470,000 clones; approximately 90% occur once, and the top ten carry 0.7%.

The sequenced sample was PBMCs or T cells enriched from blood (not recorded which). The TCR sequence derives from a woman under 30 who had recovered from COVID-19. This chain joins TRBV3-1 (or the pseudogene TRBV3-2) and TRBJ2-7, with TRBD1 identical over 7 bases. The CDR3: CASSQEGGWEQYF. The DNA of the CDR3 is TGTGCCAGCAGCCAAGAAGGGGGCTGGGAGCAGTACTTC.